The 5 T cell receptor beta chains presented below share a single source sample, sequenced in a study of control samples from healthy donors and cancer patients. Assay used: immunoSEQ multiplex PCR; TCRdb lists only in-frame clones, some missing. Here the sample spans approximately 100,000 clones, more than 85% being singletons. The sequencing sample was made of blood. The receptors originated from a man aged 25-45 years in good health.

The J gene is TRBJ2-7, the V gene TRBV28, with 7 bases aligning to TRBD1. The V gene's germline CDR1 is MDHEN and CDR2 SYDVKM. This CDR3 has 14 residues. The J segment lost 2 bases and the V segment lost 6 bases, leaving 7 bases of the junction unmatched. The DNA for the CDR3 is TGTGCCAGCAGGGGCAGGGGGTCGGCCTACGAGCAGTACTTC. It yields the protein CASRGRGSAYEQYF. Variable domain in full (rest from reference TRBV28 and TRBJ2-7): DVKVTQSSRYLVKRTGEKVFLECVQDMDHENMFWYRQDPGLGLRLIYFSYDVKMKEKGDIPEGYSVSREKKERFSLILESASTNQTSMYLCASRGRGSAYEQYFGPGTRLTVT.

This clone was seen only once. This rearrangement joins TRBV9 to TRBJ1-3, with D hard to call. Deletions cut 2 bases from V and 2 bases from J, with 8 bases between. This CDR3 comprises 14 residues. Germline CDR1 reads SGDLS; CDR2 reads YYNGEE. This chain's CDR3 is CASSVGPAGNTIYF. The CDR3 bases are TGTGCCAGCAGCGTCGGACCGGCTGGAAACACCATATATTTT. Supplemented by reference TRBV9 and TRBJ1-3, the full variable domain reads DSGVTQTPKHLITATGQRVTLRCSPRSGDLSVYWYQQSLDQGLQFLIQYYNGEERAKGNILERFSAQQFPDLHSELNLSSLELGDSALYFCASSVGPAGNTIYFGEGSWLTVV.

The chain uses TRBV19 and TRBJ1-2; D is ambiguous. The V end lost 7 bases, the J end lost 4 bases, and 7 bases lay between the germline ends. CDR1 and CDR2 from the germline V gene are LNHDA and SQIVND (reference sequence). The CDR3 runs 11 residues. The CDR3 region has the DNA TGTGCCAGTAAAGACCTCTATGGCTACACCTTC. Translating gives CASKDLYGYTF.

This clone occurred a few times. The gene calls are TRBV20-1 and TRBJ2-7; no clear D gene. The CDR3 is made up of 11 amino acids. The germline gives CDR1 DFQATT, CDR2 SNEGSKA (reference sequence). The V gene lost 6 bases and the J gene lost 4 bases, with 10 bases spanning the gap. This CDR3 is CSAQGQYEQYV. The CDR3 DNA sequence: TGCAGTGCCCAAGGGCAGTACGAGCAGTACGTC.

The V and J genes are TRBV10-1 and TRBJ1-2, with D possibly TRBD1 on 6 matching bases. Trimming shortened V by 3 bases and J by 4 bases, and 9 bases separated the two germline ends. The CDR3 runs to 13 residues. Germline-derived CDR1 and CDR2 are WNHNN and SYGVQD (reference sequence). CDR3 sequence: CASSESGVYGYTF. The CDR3 DNA follows: TGCGCCAGCAGTGAATCAGGGGTCTATGGCTACACCTTC.